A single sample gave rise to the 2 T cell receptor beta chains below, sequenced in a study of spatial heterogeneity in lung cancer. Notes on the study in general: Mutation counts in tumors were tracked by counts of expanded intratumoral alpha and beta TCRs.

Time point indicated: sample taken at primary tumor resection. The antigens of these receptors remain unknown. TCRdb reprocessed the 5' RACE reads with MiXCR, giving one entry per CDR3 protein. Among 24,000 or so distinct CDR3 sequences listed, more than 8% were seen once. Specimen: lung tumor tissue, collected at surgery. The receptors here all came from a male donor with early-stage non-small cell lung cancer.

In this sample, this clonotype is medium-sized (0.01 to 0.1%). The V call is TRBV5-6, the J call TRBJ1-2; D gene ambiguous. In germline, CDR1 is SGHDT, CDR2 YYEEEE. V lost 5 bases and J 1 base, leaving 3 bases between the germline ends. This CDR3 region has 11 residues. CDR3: CASRLNYGYTF. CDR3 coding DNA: TGTGCCAGCAGACTTAACTATGGCTACACCTTC.

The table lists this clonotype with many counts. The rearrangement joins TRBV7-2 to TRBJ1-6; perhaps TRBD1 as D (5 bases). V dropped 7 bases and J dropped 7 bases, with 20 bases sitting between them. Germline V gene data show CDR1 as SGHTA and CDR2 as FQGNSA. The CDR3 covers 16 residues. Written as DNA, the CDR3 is TGTGCCAGCACCCGTTCCCCGGGGCGCGCCAATTCACCCCTCCACTTT. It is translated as CASTRSPGRANSPLHF.